The 8 T cell receptor beta chains reported below all come from one sample, sequenced in a study of blood T cell repertoires in COVID-19. The assay was immunoSEQ multiplex PCR, and TCRdb's table has in-frame clones only and misses some. There are some 140,000 clones in the sample; around 83% occur only once, and around 10% lies in the top ten. Source material: peripheral blood. The origin of the receptors is an older woman with COVID-19, enrolled during active disease.

This chain uses TRBV11-2 with TRBJ1-1; the D gene is possibly TRBD1 (6 bases). CDR1 SGHAT and CDR2 FQNNGV come from the germline V gene. The V and J ends lost 4 bases and 4 bases respectively, with 16 bases between them. The CDR3 has 15 residues. The CDR3 protein is CASSSSGAWGTEAFF. CDR3 sequence (DNA): TGTGCCAGCAGCTCCTCAGGGGCTTGGGGCACTGAAGCTTTCTTT.

The chain uses TRBV27 and TRBJ1-2; 10 positions agree with TRBD1. This CDR3 is 16 amino acids long. Trimming at V came to 4 bases and at J to 3 bases, leaving 8 bases not matched to a gene. Per the germline V gene, CDR1 is MNHEY and CDR2 is SMNVEV (reference sequence). CDR3 nucleotide sequence: TGTGCCAGCAGTTCCGGGACAGGGGCCCCCTACTATGGCTACACCTTC. Protein: CASSSGTGAPYYGYTF.

This sequence joins TRBV10-1 and TRBJ2-1, with 12 bases that match TRBD2. The CDR3 spans 15 residues. The germline CDR1 and CDR2 sequences are WNHNN and SYGVQD (reference sequence). Trimming removed 6 bases from V and 3 bases from J; junction bases left unmatched: 3. The CDR3: CASSAGLAGYNEQFF. CDR3 in DNA: TGCGCCAGCAGCGCGGGACTAGCGGGCTACAATGAGCAGTTCTTC.

This clone was recorded only once. The V call is TRBV11-3, the J call TRBJ2-2; 10 nucleotides align to TRBD1. CDR1 is SGHNT and CDR2 is YENEEA in the germline V gene. The CDR3 extends over 17 amino acids. V lost 4 bases, J lost 4 bases, and 9 bases stayed unmatched. The CDR3 DNA sequence: TGTGCCAGCAGCTCCCCGGGACAGGGGCCTTCCACCGGGGAGCTGTTTTTT. Amino acid sequence: CASSSPGQGPSTGELFF.

The V and J genes are TRBV27 and TRBJ1-5, with 7 bases identical to TRBD1. The ends lost 4 bases at V and 2 bases at J; junction bases unmatched: 5. The germline V gene has CDR1 MNHEY and CDR2 SMNVEV (reference sequence). This CDR3 is built from 15 residues. This chain's CDR3 is CASSYSRGGNQPQHF. The CDR3 DNA sequence: TGTGCCAGCAGTTACTCCAGGGGGGGCAATCAGCCCCAGCATTTT.

The CDR3 sequence: CASSYWTGRDQPQHF. For the CDR3, the DNA is TGTGCCAGCAGCTACTGGACAGGGAGGGATCAGCCCCAGCATTTT. The chain carries TRBV5-8 and TRBJ1-5; 8 positions match TRBD1. The CDR3 spans 15 residues. The J segment lost 5 bases and the V segment lost 3 bases, leaving 7 bases of the junction unmatched. Germline-derived CDR1 and CDR2 are SGHTS and YDEGEE.

CDR3 nucleotides: TGTGCCACCAGTGATTCAGGGACAGGTAACTATGGCTACACCTTC. Translating gives CATSDSGTGNYGYTF. The chain has TRBV24-1 and TRBJ1-2, with 8 positions matching TRBD1. The CDR3 is 15 amino acids. Germline V CDR1 and CDR2: KGHDR, SFDVKD. The junction had 2 bases not matched to a gene; V was cut back by 2 bases and J by 1 base.

This chain links TRBV14 with TRBJ2-1; D gene uncertain. CDR3 size: 14 residues. Germline lookup yields CDR1 SGHDN and CDR2 FVKESK. The ends were cut back, 1 base at V and 3 bases at J, with 7 bases in the middle. This CDR3 is CASSQVTVYNEQFF. CDR3 in DNA: TGTGCCAGCAGCCAAGTAACTGTCTACAATGAGCAGTTCTTC.